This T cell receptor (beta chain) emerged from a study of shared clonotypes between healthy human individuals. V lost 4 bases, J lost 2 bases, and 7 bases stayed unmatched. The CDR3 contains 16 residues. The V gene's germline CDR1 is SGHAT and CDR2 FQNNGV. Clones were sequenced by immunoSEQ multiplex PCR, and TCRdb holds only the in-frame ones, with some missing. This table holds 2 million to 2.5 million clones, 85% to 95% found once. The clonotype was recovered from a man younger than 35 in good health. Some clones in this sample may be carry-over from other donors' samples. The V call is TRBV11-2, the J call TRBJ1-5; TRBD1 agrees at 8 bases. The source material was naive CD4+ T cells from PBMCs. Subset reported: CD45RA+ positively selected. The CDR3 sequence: CASSSGQGVRNQPQHF. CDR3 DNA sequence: TGTGCCAGCAGCTCCGGACAGGGCGTGCGCAATCAGCCCCAGCATTTT.